This T cell receptor (beta chain) was obtained from a study of blood T cell repertoires in COVID-19. Method: immunoSEQ multiplex PCR; TCRdb's copy keeps in-frame clones and lacks some. The sample consists of 300,000 to 400,000 clones, around 85% of them appearing once. Allocation to cohorts depended on clinical history reported by the participants. This sequence originates from a woman aged 25 to 39 who had been exposed to COVID-19. The specimen sequenced was PBMCs or T cells enriched from blood (not recorded which).

The CDR3 protein is CATGTGVSQPQHF. CDR3 nucleotides: TGTGCCACGGGGACAGGGGTATCCCAGCCCCAGCATTTT. The rearrangement links TRBV24-1 to TRBJ1-5; 10 bases line up with TRBD1. The CDR3 length is 13 residues. With 10 bases clipped from V and 7 bases from J, the junction kept 6 bases outside the gene matches. Germline CDR1 reads KGHDR; CDR2 reads SFDVKD.